The rows below give T cell receptor beta chains drawn from one sample of a study of OX40 agonist ivuxolimab in advanced cancers. Clones were sequenced by immunoSEQ multiplex PCR, and TCRdb holds only the in-frame ones, with some missing. The sample yields fewer than 85,000 clones, roughly 86% seen once. The material was CD4+ or CD8+ T cells sorted from blood, obtained in a trial of the OX40 agonist ivuxolimab. These receptors were collected from an adult with an advanced solid tumor such as melanoma, head and neck, liver or kidney cancer. The CDR3 runs from the conserved cysteine through the conserved F or W. The order of the fields is CDR3 DNA, CDR3 protein, V gene, clone size, J gene, D gene. A D gene is named only where the DNA matches it firmly. Not all rows give a size; the values are once, few, many and, for expanded clones, a class.

CDR3nt: TGTGCCAGCAGCCGTATGACTATACGGGAGACCCAGTACTTC
CDR3aa: CASSRMTIRETQYF
v_gene: TRBV7-2
abundance: -
j_gene: TRBJ2-5
d_gene: -

CDR3nt: TGTGCCAGCAGTTGGGGGACAGAGGCTTTCTTT
CDR3aa: CASSWGTEAFF
v_gene: TRBV28
abundance: -
j_gene: TRBJ1-1
d_gene: TRBD1

CDR3nt: TGTGCCAGCAGTTTAAGTTTCCCCGGATGGGGTCAGCCCCAGCATTTT
CDR3aa: CASSLSFPGWGQPQHF
v_gene: TRBV27
abundance: -
j_gene: TRBJ1-5
d_gene: -

CDR3nt: TGTGCCAGCAGCTTGGAAGGATCCACGCAGTATTTT
CDR3aa: CASSLEGSTQYF
v_gene: TRBV5-4
abundance: -
j_gene: TRBJ2-3
d_gene: -

CDR3nt: TGTGCCAGCAGGCAAACTAACTATGGCTACACCTTC
CDR3aa: CASRQTNYGYTF
v_gene: TRBV28
abundance: -
j_gene: TRBJ1-2
d_gene: -

CDR3nt: TGTGCCAGCAGTCCGGGACAGGGAAAGAGTGATGAGCAGTTCTTC
CDR3aa: CASSPGQGKSDEQFF
v_gene: TRBV25-1
abundance: -
j_gene: TRBJ2-1
d_gene: TRBD1

CDR3nt: TGTGCCAGCTCACCCGGGACTACCCAGTACTTC
CDR3aa: CASSPGTTQYF
v_gene: TRBV18
abundance: -
j_gene: TRBJ2-5
d_gene: -

CDR3nt: TGCGCCAGCAGCTTGGACAGGGAGTATAACGGGGAGCTGTTTTTT
CDR3aa: CASSLDREYNGELFF
v_gene: TRBV5-1
abundance: -
j_gene: TRBJ2-2
d_gene: -

CDR3nt: TGTGCCAGCAGTTTACTAGCGACCTACGAGCAGTACTTC
CDR3aa: CASSLLATYEQYF
v_gene: TRBV28
abundance: -
j_gene: TRBJ2-7
d_gene: -

CDR3nt: TGTGCCAGCAGCGTAGTTAACAATGAGCAGTTCTTC
CDR3aa: CASSVVNNEQFF
v_gene: TRBV9
abundance: -
j_gene: TRBJ2-1
d_gene: -

CDR3nt: TGTGCCAGCAGCTTAGGACAGGGAGCAAATCAGCCCCAGCATTTT
CDR3aa: CASSLGQGANQPQHF
v_gene: TRBV7-8
abundance: once
j_gene: TRBJ1-5
d_gene: TRBD1

CDR3nt: TGTGCCAGCAGCCCTACAGGGAGCTGGGCTCAGCCCCAGCATTTT
CDR3aa: CASSPTGSWAQPQHF
v_gene: TRBV7-2
abundance: once
j_gene: TRBJ1-5
d_gene: -

CDR3nt: TGTGCCAGTAACAAGAGGGATCAGCCCCAGCATTTT
CDR3aa: CASNKRDQPQHF
v_gene: TRBV19
abundance: few
j_gene: TRBJ1-5
d_gene: -

CDR3nt: TGTGCCAGCAGTCCCTGGGGAGGGAGAGATGAGCAGTTCTTC
CDR3aa: CASSPWGGRDEQFF
v_gene: TRBV6-5
abundance: -
j_gene: TRBJ2-1
d_gene: TRBD2

CDR3nt: TGTGCCAGCAGTTTATGGGGGCCTGCGTCCTACGAGCAGTACTTC
CDR3aa: CASSLWGPASYEQYF
v_gene: TRBV28
abundance: -
j_gene: TRBJ2-7
d_gene: -

CDR3nt: TGTGCCATCGGGACAAAAGCGAACACCGGGGAGCTGTTTTTT
CDR3aa: CAIGTKANTGELFF
v_gene: TRBV10-3
abundance: -
j_gene: TRBJ2-2
d_gene: -

CDR3nt: TGTGCCAGCAGCCTACAGGGCATTGCGACCCAGTACTTC
CDR3aa: CASSLQGIATQYF
v_gene: TRBV6-6
abundance: -
j_gene: TRBJ2-5
d_gene: -

CDR3nt: TGTGCCAGCAGCTCCTACGGGCAGCCCCAGCATTTT
CDR3aa: CASSSYGQPQHF
v_gene: TRBV7-2
abundance: -
j_gene: TRBJ1-5
d_gene: -

CDR3nt: TGTGCCAGCAGCCAAGGCCTCGGAGAGACCCAGTACTTC
CDR3aa: CASSQGLGETQYF
v_gene: TRBV14
abundance: -
j_gene: TRBJ2-5
d_gene: -

CDR3nt: TGTGCCAGCAGCTTAGCCGGGACAGGCTACTACGAGCAGTACTTC
CDR3aa: CASSLAGTGYYEQYF
v_gene: TRBV7-2
abundance: -
j_gene: TRBJ2-7
d_gene: TRBD1

CDR3nt: TGTGCCAGCAGTGAAGGTTTAGCAGATACGCAGTATTTT
CDR3aa: CASSEGLADTQYF
v_gene: TRBV2
abundance: -
j_gene: TRBJ2-3
d_gene: -

CDR3nt: TGCGCCAGCAGCCTTATCGGATTAGCGAAAGAGACCCAGTACTTC
CDR3aa: CASSLIGLAKETQYF
v_gene: TRBV4-1
abundance: -
j_gene: TRBJ2-5
d_gene: -

CDR3nt: TGTGCCAGCAGCCGGGGGGCCCAAGAGACCCAGTACTTC
CDR3aa: CASSRGAQETQYF
v_gene: TRBV7-3
abundance: few
j_gene: TRBJ2-5
d_gene: -

CDR3nt: TGTGCCAGCAGCTTATTAAGCGGGAGTTGGAATGAGCAGTTCTTC
CDR3aa: CASSLLSGSWNEQFF
v_gene: TRBV11-1
abundance: -
j_gene: TRBJ2-1
d_gene: TRBD2

CDR3nt: TGCGCCAGCAGCCCTAATACAGGGGTCACTAATGAAAAACTGTTTTTT
CDR3aa: CASSPNTGVTNEKLFF
v_gene: TRBV5-1
abundance: -
j_gene: TRBJ1-4
d_gene: TRBD1

CDR3nt: TGTGCCAGCAGTTACTCCGGACGGGAAAAGCAGTACTTC
CDR3aa: CASSYSGREKQYF
v_gene: TRBV6-6
abundance: -
j_gene: TRBJ2-7
d_gene: -

CDR3nt: TGTGCCAGCAGCCGTTCCTACGAGCAGTACTTC
CDR3aa: CASSRSYEQYF
v_gene: TRBV5-6
abundance: -
j_gene: TRBJ2-7
d_gene: -